The present T cell receptor (beta chain) was sequenced within a study of molecular identifiers for immune sequencing clone quantification. Naive CD8 T cells, phenotype CD8+CD4-CCR7+CD45RA+, were sorted. Study-level findings and limits: Jurkat TCR RNA that was spiked in from one cell was reportedly detectable among under 1.2 million naive cells. Whereas clones above 20 RNA copies held under 1% of naive-cell molecules, they held over 98% of effector molecules.

Germline CDR1 MGHDK, CDR2 SYGVNS. The CDR3 extends over 13 amino acids. V lost 7 bases to trimming and J lost 2 bases, with 8 bases between them. Previously described methods and listed TCR primers produced bulk TCR libraries. TCRdb reanalysed the PCR reads using MiXCR and keeps one entry per CDR3 protein. The sample shows about 100,000 distinct CDR3 sequences, 35% to 40% of them seen only once. This clonotype has only a few counts. Its antigen is currently unknown. The chain carries TRBV25-1 and TRBJ2-2, with a possible D match to TRBD1 (6 bases). The sample comprised naive CD8+ T cells from blood, with Jurkat cell RNA spiked in. Indicated subset: FACS-sorted CD8+CD4-CCR7+CD45RA+ naive T cells. The clonotype originates from a human donor in good health. Some libraries in this study had Jurkat cell RNA spiked in. As DNA, the CDR3 is TGTGCCAGCAACAGGGCCAACACCGGGGAGCTGTTTTTT. This encodes CASNRANTGELFF.